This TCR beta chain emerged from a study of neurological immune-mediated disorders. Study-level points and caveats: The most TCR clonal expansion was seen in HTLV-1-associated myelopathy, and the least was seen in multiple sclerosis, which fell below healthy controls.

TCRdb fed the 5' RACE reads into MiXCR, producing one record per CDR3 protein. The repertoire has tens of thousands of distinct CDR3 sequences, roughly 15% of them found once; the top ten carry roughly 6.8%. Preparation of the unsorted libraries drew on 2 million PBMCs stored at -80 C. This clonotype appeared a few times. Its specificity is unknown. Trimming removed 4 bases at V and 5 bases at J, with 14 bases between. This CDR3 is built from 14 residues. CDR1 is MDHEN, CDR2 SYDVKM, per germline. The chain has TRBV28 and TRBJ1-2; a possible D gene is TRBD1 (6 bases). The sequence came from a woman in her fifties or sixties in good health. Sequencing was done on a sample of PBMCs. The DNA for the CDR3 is TGTGCCAGCAGTTATGTGGGGGCCGGGTATGGCTACACCTTC. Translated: CASSYVGAGYGYTF.